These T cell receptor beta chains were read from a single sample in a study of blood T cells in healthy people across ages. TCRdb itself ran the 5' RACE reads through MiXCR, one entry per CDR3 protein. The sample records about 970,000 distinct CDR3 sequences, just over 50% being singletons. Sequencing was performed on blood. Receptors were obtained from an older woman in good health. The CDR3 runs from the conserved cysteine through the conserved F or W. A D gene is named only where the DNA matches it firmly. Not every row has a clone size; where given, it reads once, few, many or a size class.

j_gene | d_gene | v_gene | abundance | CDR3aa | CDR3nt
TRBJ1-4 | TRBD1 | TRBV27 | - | CASSLSGTAYEKLFF | TGTGCCAGCAGTTTATCTGGGACAGCGTATGAAAAACTGTTTTTT
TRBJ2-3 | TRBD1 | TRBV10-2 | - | CASREAGQGAPDTQYF | TGCGCCAGCAGGGAGGCCGGACAGGGGGCACCAGATACGCAGTATTTT
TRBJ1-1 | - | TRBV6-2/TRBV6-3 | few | CASSYPQGYTEAFF | TGTGCCAGCAGTTACCCCCAGGGTTACACTGAAGCTTTCTTT
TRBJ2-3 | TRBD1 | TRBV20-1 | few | CSAPPPGGVRADTQYF | TGCAGTGCCCCACCCCCAGGGGGCGTCCGTGCAGATACGCAGTATTTT
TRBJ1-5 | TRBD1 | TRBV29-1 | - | CSVVTGGSNQPQHF | TGCAGCGTTGTGACAGGGGGCAGCAATCAGCCCCAGCATTTT
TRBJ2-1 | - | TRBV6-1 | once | CASSEGGTREQFF | TGTGCCAGCAGTGAAGGGGGTACCCGGGAGCAGTTCTTC
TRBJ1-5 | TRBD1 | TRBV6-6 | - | CASSYPNRGKHNQPQHF | TGTGCCAGCAGTTACCCTAACAGGGGAAAGCATAATCAGCCCCAGCATTTT
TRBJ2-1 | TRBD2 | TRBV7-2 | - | CASSNRLAGNGQFF | TGTGCCAGCAGTAACCGACTAGCGGGAAATGGGCAGTTCTTC
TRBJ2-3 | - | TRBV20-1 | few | CSPRRAGTTDTQYF | TGCAGTCCGCGGCGCGCAGGGACCACAGATACGCAGTATTTT
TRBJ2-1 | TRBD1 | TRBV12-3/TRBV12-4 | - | CASSSSGQVREQFF | TGTGCCAGCAGCTCCTCCGGACAGGTCAGGGAGCAGTTCTTC
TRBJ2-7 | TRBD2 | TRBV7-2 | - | CASSLTSGTEQYF | TGTGCCAGCAGCTTGACTAGCGGGACCGAGCAGTACTTC